The clone carrying this TCR beta chain turned up a few times. Its antigen is not identified. The CDR3 length is 13 residues. Trimming cost V 3 bases and J 8 bases, with 13 bases left between them. The V gene's germline CDR1 is GTSNPN and CDR2 SVGIG (reference sequence). With iRepertoire HTBI primers and Arm-PCR of CDR3 regions, TCR beta libraries were built. Via MiXCR, TCRdb re-called the multiplex PCR reads, giving one row per CDR3 protein. In the table there are roughly 700,000 distinct CDR3 sequences, around 32% of which are singletons. Regarding time point: persistent/refractory GD, antithyroid drugs over 5 years with positive TRAb. PBMC-extracted RNA yielded the TCR library. This entry is derived from a study of regulatory T cells in long-lasting Graves disease. Findings of the study overall: Fewer public clonotypes were shared by new patients (around 960) than by persistent patients (2,741). Compared with new cases, persistent Graves' patients showed reduced TCR diversity.

This clonotype originated in a female donor with Graves disease. Specimen: peripheral blood mononuclear cells (PBMCs), collected when the disease was refractory, from a patient treated with antithyroid drugs. The rearrangement links TRBV30 to TRBJ1-4; a weak D match, TRBD1 (5 bases). CDR3 DNA sequence: TGTGCCTGGAGAGGGACGCGGGTCGAAAAACTGTTTTTT. Residues: CAWRGTRVEKLFF.